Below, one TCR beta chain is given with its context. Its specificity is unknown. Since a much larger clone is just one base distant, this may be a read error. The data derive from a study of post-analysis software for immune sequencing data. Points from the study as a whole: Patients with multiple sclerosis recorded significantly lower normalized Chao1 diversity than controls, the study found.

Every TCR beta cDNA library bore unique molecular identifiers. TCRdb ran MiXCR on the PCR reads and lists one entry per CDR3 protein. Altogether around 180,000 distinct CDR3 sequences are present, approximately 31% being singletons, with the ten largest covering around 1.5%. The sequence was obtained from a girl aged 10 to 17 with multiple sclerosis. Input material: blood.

The CDR3 DNA is TGCAGCGCCGACAGGGGACTCTCCTACAATGAGCAGTACTTC. Translating gives CSADRGLSYNEQYF. The rearrangement links TRBV29-1 to TRBJ2-1; TRBD1 matches 8 bases. The DNA end is more similar to TRBJ2-7, so the J call may be wrong. Germline loops: CDR1 SQVTM, CDR2 ANQGSEA. This CDR3 region has 14 residues.